These T cell receptor beta chains were read from a single sample in a study of cytomegalovirus exposure and HLA in healthy donors. Profiling relied on immunoSEQ multiplex PCR, and the TCRdb table lists in-frame clones only, not all of them. This table holds around 150,000 clones, more than 70% found once. Source material: PBMCs. These receptors were taken from a man aged 18 to 35 in good health and CMV-seronegative. Both conserved end residues are part of each CDR3. D genes are given only for firm matches. The size field is filled for only some rows; it gives once, few, many or a size class.

V	J	size	D	CDR3	DNA
TRBV12-5	TRBJ1-4	NA	NA	CASGFLADEKLFF	TGTGCTAGTGGTTTTCTCGCGGATGAAAAACTGTTTTTT
TRBV2	TRBJ2-2	NA	TRBD1	CASRGTDIYTGELFF	TGTGCCAGCAGGGGGACAGACATATACACCGGGGAGCTGTTTTTT
TRBV29-1	TRBJ2-2	NA	NA	CSGSRWTGELFF	TGCAGCGGATCCCGGTGGACCGGGGAGCTGTTTTTT
TRBV28	TRBJ2-7	NA	NA	CASSPFGPGLYEQYF	NA
TRBV19	TRBJ1-1	NA	NA	CASSMRSVRLNTEAFF	TGTGCCAGTAGTATGAGGTCGGTCCGTTTGAACACTGAAGCTTTCTTT
TRBV28	TRBJ2-3	few	NA	CASTPGSSTDTQYF	TGTGCCAGCACCCCAGGCTCCAGCACAGATACGCAGTATTTT
TRBV10-3	TRBJ1-2	NA	TRBD1	CAISEPGQSNYGYTF	TGTGCCATCAGTGAGCCGGGACAGTCTAACTATGGCTACACCTTC
TRBV19	TRBJ1-1	NA	TRBD1	CASTQGTAAGEAFF	TGTGCCAGTACCCAGGGGACAGCCGCGGGTGAAGCTTTCTTT
TRBV6-5	TRBJ2-2	NA	NA	CASSYESRSGELFF	TGTGCCAGCAGTTACGAGTCGCGCTCCGGGGAGCTGTTTTTT
TRBV7-9	TRBJ2-3	NA	NA	CASSLTAGRGDTQYF	TGTGCCAGCAGCTTAACGGCGGGACGGGGAGATACGCAGTATTTT
TRBV5-6	TRBJ1-6	NA	TRBD1	CASRLQGAGNSPLHF	TGTGCCAGCAGACTACAGGGGGCGGGAAATTCACCCCTCCACTTT
TRBV2	TRBJ2-7	NA	NA	CASTVTVTYEQYF	TGTGCCAGCACCGTGACAGTGACCTACGAGCAGTACTTC
TRBV21-1	TRBJ2-7	NA	NA	CASSPGTNPYEQYF	TGTGCCAGTAGTCCCGGGACTAACCCTTACGAGCAGTACTTC
TRBV11-2	TRBJ1-3	NA	NA	CASSPGGSGNTIYF	TGTGCCAGCAGCCCAGGAGGCTCTGGAAACACCATATATTTT
TRBV5-1	TRBJ2-2	NA	NA	CASSLDSANTGELFF	TGCGCCAGCAGCTTGGACTCCGCGAACACCGGGGAGCTGTTTTTT
TRBV28	TRBJ2-7	once	NA	CASSLTGQGNYEQYF	TGTGCCAGCAGTTTAACTGGGCAGGGAAATTACGAGCAGTACTTC
TRBV30	TRBJ2-3	NA	NA	CAWSRLERLSDTQYF	TGTGCCTGGAGCCGACTAGAGAGACTATCAGATACGCAGTATTTT
TRBV12-5	TRBJ1-1	once	TRBD1	CASGFRQGAEAFF	TGTGCTAGTGGTTTCAGACAGGGCGCTGAAGCTTTCTTT
TRBV6-5	TRBJ1-1	NA	NA	CASSLGENTEAFF	TGTGCCAGCAGTTTAGGAGAGAACACTGAAGCTTTCTTT
TRBV15	TRBJ1-1	NA	NA	CATSRDGRNTEAFF	TGTGCCACCAGCAGAGACGGGAGGAACACTGAAGCTTTCTTT
TRBV28	TRBJ1-1	NA	NA	CASSLLGGSNTEAFF	TGTGCCAGCAGTCTCCTCGGAGGGTCGAACACTGAAGCTTTCTTT
TRBV5-6	TRBJ2-7	NA	TRBD2	CASSLNGGSTHEQYF	TGTGCCAGCAGCTTGAATGGCGGGAGTACTCACGAGCAGTACTTC
TRBV28	TRBJ1-1	few	NA	CASSFLRTEAFF	TGTGCCAGCAGTTTTTTACGGACTGAAGCTTTCTTT
TRBV5-4	TRBJ1-2	NA	TRBD1	CASSSKGQEEGYGYTF	TGTGCCAGCAGCTCAAAGGGACAGGAGGAGGGCTATGGCTACACCTTC
TRBV5-1	TRBJ2-7	NA	TRBD2	CASSLASAGVTPQYF	TGCGCCAGCAGCTTGGCCTCAGCGGGAGTCACCCCGCAGTACTTC
TRBV29-1	TRBJ1-1	NA	NA	CSVLPRTQGLNTEAFF	TGCAGCGTTCTCCCTCGGACACAGGGCCTGAACACTGAAGCTTTCTTT
TRBV7-9	TRBJ2-4	NA	NA	CASSLALKDIQYF	TGTGCCAGCAGCTTGGCCCTCAAAGACATTCAGTACTTC
TRBV6-1	TRBJ1-4	NA	NA	CASSEAAGNWEKLFF	TGTGCCAGCAGTGAAGCCGCAGGGAATTGGGAAAAACTGTTTTTT
TRBV6-1	TRBJ1-5	NA	TRBD1	CASSEGGQGAQHF	TGTGCCAGCAGTGAAGGGGGACAGGGAGCCCAGCATTTT
TRBV7-2	TRBJ1-3	NA	TRBD1	CASSPGGSGNTIYF	TGTGCCAGCAGCCCAGGGGGCTCTGGAAACACCATATATTTT
TRBV27	TRBJ2-4	NA	NA	CASSLQFTGGNIQYF	TGTGCCAGCAGTTTACAGTTTACAGGCGGAAACATTCAGTACTTC
TRBV25-1	TRBJ2-1	once	NA	CASRKGQNEQFF	TGTGCCAGCAGGAAGGGGCAGAATGAGCAGTTCTTC
TRBV18	TRBJ1-2	NA	NA	CASSSDTGPNYGYTF	TGTGCCAGCTCATCGGACACCGGACCTAACTATGGCTACACCTTC
TRBV27	TRBJ2-7	NA	NA	CASSLLGGYEQYF	TGTGCCAGCAGTTTATTAGGGGGCTACGAGCAGTACTTC
TRBV11-2	TRBJ2-3	NA	TRBD1	CASSIGTGSTDTQYF	TGTGCCAGCAGCATCGGGACAGGGAGTACAGATACGCAGTATTTT
TRBV2	TRBJ2-5	NA	NA	CASILDIAETQYF	TGTGCCAGCATTCTGGACATAGCAGAGACCCAGTACTTC
TRBV5-1	TRBJ1-3	once	NA	CASSAAGKGGNTIYF	TGCGCCAGCAGCGCAGCAGGGAAAGGTGGAAACACCATATATTTT
TRBV28	TRBJ1-1	NA	NA	CASSSGDTEAFF	TGTGCCAGCAGTTCTGGAGACACTGAAGCTTTCTTT
TRBV25-1	TRBJ1-4	NA	NA	CASSPGGAVELFF	TGTGCCAGCAGCCCTGGGGGGGCCGTTGAACTGTTTTTT
TRBV5-1	TRBJ1-5	NA	NA	CASSLGGFYQPQHF	TGCGCCAGCAGCTTGGGAGGGTTTTATCAGCCCCAGCATTTT
TRBV5-6	TRBJ2-3	NA	NA	CASSLGTYTDTQYF	TGTGCCAGCAGCTTGGGAACATACACAGATACGCAGTATTTT
TRBV28	TRBJ2-2	NA	NA	CASSSGQTGELFF	TGTGCCAGCAGTTCCGGACAGACCGGGGAGCTGTTTTTT
TRBV27	TRBJ2-6	NA	NA	CASSRWRVSSGANVLTF	TGTGCCAGCAGCCGGTGGAGAGTTAGCTCTGGGGCCAACGTCCTGACTTTC
TRBV5-4	TRBJ2-3	NA	TRBD1	CASYTFGGTGAVDTQYF	TGTGCCAGCTACACTTTTGGGGGGACAGGGGCGGTCGATACGCAGTATTTT
TRBV5-6	TRBJ1-2	NA	NA	CASSLAKAGYTF	TGTGCCAGCAGCTTGGCCAAAGCCGGCTACACCTTC
TRBV4-2	TRBJ1-5	NA	NA	CASSQGEAQWFQPQHF	TGTGCCAGCAGCCAGGGGGAGGCCCAATGGTTTCAGCCCCAGCATTTT
TRBV4-3	TRBJ2-1	NA	NA	CASSQVRDNEQFF	TGCGCCAGCAGCCAAGTCAGGGACAATGAGCAGTTCTTC
TRBV2	TRBJ2-3	NA	NA	CASGQATDTQYF	TGTGCCAGCGGACAAGCCACAGATACGCAATATTTT
TRBV4-1	TRBJ2-2	few	NA	CASSQALGLTNTGELFF	TGCGCCAGCAGCCAGGCGCTCGGACTCACGAACACCGGGGAGCTGTTTTTT